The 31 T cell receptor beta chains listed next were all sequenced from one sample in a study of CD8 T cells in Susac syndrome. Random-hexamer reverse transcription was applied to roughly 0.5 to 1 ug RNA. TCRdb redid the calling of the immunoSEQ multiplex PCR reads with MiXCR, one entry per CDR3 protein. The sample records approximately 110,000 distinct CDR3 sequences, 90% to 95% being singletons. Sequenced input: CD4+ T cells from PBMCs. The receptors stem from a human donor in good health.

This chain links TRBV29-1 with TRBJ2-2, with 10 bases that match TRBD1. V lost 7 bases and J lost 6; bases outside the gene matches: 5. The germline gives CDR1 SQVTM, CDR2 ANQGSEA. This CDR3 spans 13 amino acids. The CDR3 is CSGRDRGAGELFF. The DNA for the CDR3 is TGCAGCGGCCGGGACAGGGGTGCCGGGGAGCTGTTTTTT.

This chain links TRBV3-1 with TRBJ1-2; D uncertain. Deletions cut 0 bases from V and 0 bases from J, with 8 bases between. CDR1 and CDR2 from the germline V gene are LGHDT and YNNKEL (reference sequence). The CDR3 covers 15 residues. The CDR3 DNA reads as TGTGCCAGCAGCCAAGATCTACCCTCTAACTATGGCTACACCTTC. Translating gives CASSQDLPSNYGYTF.

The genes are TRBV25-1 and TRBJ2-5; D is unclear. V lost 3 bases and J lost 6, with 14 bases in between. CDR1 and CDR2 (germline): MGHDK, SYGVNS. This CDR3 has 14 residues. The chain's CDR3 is CASSDPGSVKTQYF. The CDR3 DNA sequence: TGTGCCAGCAGTGATCCCGGGTCCGTAAAGACCCAGTACTTC.

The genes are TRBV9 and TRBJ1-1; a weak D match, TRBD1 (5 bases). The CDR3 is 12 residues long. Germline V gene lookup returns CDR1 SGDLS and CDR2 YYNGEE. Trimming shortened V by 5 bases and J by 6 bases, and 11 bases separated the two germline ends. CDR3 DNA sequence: TGTGCCAGCAGGCCCGACAGTGCTGAAGCTTTCTTT. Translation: CASRPDSAEAFF.

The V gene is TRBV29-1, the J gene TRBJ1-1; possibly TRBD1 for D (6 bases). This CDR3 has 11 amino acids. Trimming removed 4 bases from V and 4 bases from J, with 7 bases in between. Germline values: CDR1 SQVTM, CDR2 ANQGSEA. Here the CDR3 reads CSVARGTEAFF. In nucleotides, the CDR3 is TGCAGCGTTGCCAGGGGCACTGAAGCTTTCTTT.

The CDR3: CSDYKAGTPYNEQFF. For the CDR3, the DNA is TGCAGCGACTACAAGGCCGGTACACCATACAATGAGCAGTTCTTC. The V and J genes are TRBV29-1 and TRBJ2-1; D not resolved. V gave up 7 bases and J gave up 4 bases, with 20 bases separating them. The CDR3 spans 15 residues. Germline V gene sequence: CDR1 SQVTM, CDR2 ANQGSEA.

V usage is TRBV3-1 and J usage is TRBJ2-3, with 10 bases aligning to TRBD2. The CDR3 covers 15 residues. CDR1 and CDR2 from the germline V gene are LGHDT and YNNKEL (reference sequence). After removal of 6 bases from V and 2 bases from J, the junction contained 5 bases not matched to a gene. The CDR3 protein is CASRIGLAATDTQYF. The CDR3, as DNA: TGTGCCAGCAGGATCGGACTAGCGGCCACAGATACGCAGTATTTT.

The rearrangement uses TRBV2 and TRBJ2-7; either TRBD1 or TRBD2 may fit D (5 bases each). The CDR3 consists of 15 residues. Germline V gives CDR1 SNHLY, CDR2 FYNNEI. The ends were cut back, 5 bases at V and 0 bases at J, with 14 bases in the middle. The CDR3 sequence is CASSPRDLGSYEQYF. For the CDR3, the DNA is TGTGCCAGCAGTCCCAGGGACCTGGGCTCCTACGAGCAGTACTTC.

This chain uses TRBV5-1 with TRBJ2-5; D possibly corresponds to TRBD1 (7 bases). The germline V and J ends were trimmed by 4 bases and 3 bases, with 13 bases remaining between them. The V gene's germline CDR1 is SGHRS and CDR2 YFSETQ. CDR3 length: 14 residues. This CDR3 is CASSPGGTEETQYF. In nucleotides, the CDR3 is TGCGCCAGCAGCCCCGGAGGGACAGAAGAGACCCAGTACTTC.

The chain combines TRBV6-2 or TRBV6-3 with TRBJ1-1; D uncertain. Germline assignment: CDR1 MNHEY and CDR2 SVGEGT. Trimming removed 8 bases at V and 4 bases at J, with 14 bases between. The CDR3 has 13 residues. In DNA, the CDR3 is TGTGCCAGCGCACAGAGGGCGAGCACTGAAGCTTTCTTT. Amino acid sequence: CASAQRASTEAFF.

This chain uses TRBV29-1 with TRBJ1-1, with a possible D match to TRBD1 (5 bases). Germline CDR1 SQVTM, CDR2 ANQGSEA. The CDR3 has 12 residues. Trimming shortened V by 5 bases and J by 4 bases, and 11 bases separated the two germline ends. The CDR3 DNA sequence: TGCAGCGTTTCCAGGGAGGCCACTGAAGCTTTCTTT. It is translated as CSVSREATEAFF.

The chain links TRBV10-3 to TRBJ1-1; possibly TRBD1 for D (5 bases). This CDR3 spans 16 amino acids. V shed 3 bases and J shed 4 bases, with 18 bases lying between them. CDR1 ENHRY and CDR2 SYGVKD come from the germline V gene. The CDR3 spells CAISDTPGFLGTEAFF. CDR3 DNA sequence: TGTGCCATCAGTGATACCCCAGGGTTTTTGGGCACTGAAGCTTTCTTT.

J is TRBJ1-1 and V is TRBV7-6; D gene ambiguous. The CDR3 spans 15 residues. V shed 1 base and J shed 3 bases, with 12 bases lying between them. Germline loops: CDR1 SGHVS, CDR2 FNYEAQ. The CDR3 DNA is TGTGCCAGCAGCTTAGGGGTTGGCCCCGACACTGAAGCTTTCTTT. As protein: CASSLGVGPDTEAFF.

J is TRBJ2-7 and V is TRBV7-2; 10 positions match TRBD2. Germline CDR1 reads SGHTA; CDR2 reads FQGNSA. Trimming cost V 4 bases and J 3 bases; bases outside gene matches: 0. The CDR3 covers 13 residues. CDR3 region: CASSWTSGYEQYF. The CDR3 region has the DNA TGTGCCAGCAGCTGGACTAGCGGCTACGAGCAGTACTTC. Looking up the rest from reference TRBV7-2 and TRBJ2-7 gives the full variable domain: GAGVSQSPSNKVTEKGKDVELRCDPISGHTALYWYRQSLGQGLEFLIYFQGNSAPDKSGLPSDRFSAERTGGSVSTLTIQRTQQEDSAVYLCASSWTSGYEQYFGPGTRLTVT.

This CDR3 reads CASSPPPQVGGNTIYF. CDR3 sequence (DNA): TGTGCCAGCAGCCCACCGCCCCAGGTCGGTGGAAACACCATATATTTT. V usage is TRBV7-9 and J usage is TRBJ1-3; no reliable D call. Trimming stripped 5 bases from V and 3 bases from J, with 17 bases between. Germline CDR1 reads SEHNR; CDR2 reads FQNEAQ (reference sequence). The CDR3 extends over 16 amino acids.

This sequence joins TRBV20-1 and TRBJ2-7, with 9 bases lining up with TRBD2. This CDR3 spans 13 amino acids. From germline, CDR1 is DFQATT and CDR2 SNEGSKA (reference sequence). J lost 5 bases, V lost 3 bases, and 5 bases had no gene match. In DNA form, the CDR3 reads TGCAGTGCTAGGCCGGGACTAGCAGACGAGCAGTACTTC. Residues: CSARPGLADEQYF.

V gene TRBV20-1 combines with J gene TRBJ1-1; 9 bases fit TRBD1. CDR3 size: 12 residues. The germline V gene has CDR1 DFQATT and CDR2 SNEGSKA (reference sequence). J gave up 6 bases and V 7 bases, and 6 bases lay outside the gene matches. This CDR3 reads CSGNRGLAEAFF. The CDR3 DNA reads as TGCAGTGGGAACAGGGGGCTCGCTGAAGCTTTCTTT.

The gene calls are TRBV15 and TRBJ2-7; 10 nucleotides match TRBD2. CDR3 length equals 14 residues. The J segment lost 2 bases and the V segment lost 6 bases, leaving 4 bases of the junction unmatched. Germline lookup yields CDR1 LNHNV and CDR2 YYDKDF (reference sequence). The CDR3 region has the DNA TGTGCCACCAGTCCGGGACTAGCGACCTACGAGCAGTACTTC. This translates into CATSPGLATYEQYF.

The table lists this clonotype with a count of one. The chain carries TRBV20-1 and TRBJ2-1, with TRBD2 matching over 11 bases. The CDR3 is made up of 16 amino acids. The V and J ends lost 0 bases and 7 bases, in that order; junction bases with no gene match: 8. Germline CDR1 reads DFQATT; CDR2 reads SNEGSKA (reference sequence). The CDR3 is CSARDSGRAGKNEQFF. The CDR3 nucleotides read TGCAGTGCTAGAGATAGCGGGAGGGCCGGAAAGAATGAGCAGTTCTTC.

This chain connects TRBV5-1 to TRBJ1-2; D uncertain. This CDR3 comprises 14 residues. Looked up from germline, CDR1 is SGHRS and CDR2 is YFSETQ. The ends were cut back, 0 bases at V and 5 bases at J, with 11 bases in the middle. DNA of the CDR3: TGCGCCAGCAGCTTGGGAGACAATTCTTATGGCTACACCTTC. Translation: CASSLGDNSYGYTF.

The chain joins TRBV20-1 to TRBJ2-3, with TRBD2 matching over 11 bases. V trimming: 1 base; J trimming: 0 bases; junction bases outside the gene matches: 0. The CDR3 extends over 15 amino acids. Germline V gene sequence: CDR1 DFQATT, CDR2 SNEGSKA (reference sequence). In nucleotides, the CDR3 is TGCAGTGCTAGAGGGACTAGCGGGAGCACAGATACGCAGTATTTT. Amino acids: CSARGTSGSTDTQYF.

CDR3 in DNA: TGTGCCAGCAGCCCTCTAGCGGGAGTCTCTGAGCAGTTCTTC. Its protein product is CASSPLAGVSEQFF. This chain connects TRBV7-9 to TRBJ2-1; 10 bases are shared with TRBD2. Germline CDR1 reads SEHNR; CDR2 reads FQNEAQ (reference sequence). CDR3 size: 14 residues. Losses at the gene ends were 5 bases for V and 9 bases for J; bases not matched to a gene: 7.

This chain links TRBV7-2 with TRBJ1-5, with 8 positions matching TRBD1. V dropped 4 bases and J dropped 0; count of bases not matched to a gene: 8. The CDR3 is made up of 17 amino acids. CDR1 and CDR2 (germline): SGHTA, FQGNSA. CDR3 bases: TGTGCCAGCAGCTCCGACAGGGGCTGGTATAGCAATCAGCCCCAGCATTTT. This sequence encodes CASSSDRGWYSNQPQHF.

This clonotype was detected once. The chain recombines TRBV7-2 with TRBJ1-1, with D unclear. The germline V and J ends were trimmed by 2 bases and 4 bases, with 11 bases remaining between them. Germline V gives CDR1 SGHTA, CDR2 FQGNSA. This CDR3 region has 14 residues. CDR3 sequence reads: CASSLTSKATEAFF. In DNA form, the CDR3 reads TGTGCCAGCAGCTTAACCAGCAAGGCCACTGAAGCTTTCTTT.

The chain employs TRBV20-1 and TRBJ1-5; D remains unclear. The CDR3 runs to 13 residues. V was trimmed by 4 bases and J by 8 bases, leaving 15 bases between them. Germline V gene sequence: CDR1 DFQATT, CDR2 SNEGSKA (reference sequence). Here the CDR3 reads CSAKKTVREPQHF. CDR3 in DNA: TGCAGTGCTAAGAAGACCGTAAGGGAGCCCCAGCATTTT.

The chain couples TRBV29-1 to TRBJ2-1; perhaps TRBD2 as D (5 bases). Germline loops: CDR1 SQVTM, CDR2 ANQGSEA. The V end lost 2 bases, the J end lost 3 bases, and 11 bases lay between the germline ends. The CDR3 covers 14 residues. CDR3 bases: TGCAGCGTTGAAAACGGACTGAGCTACAATGAGCAGTTCTTC. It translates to CSVENGLSYNEQFF.

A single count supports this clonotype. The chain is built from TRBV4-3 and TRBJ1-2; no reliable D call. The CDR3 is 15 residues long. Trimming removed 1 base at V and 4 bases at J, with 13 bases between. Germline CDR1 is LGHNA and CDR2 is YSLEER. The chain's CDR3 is CASSQGGQPVYGYTF. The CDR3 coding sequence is TGCGCCAGCAGCCAAGGAGGGCAGCCCGTCTATGGCTACACCTTC.

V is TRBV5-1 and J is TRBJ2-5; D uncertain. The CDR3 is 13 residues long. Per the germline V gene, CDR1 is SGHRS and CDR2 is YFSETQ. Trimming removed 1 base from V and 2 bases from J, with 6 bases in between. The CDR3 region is CASSLFSQETQYF. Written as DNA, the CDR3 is TGCGCCAGCAGCTTGTTTAGTCAAGAGACCCAGTACTTC. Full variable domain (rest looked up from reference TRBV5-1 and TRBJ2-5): KAGVTQTPRYLIKTRGQQVTLSCSPISGHRSVSWYQQTPGQGLQFLFEYFSETQRNKGNFPGRFSGRQFSNSRSEMNVSTLELGDSALYLCASSLFSQETQYFGPGTRLLVL.

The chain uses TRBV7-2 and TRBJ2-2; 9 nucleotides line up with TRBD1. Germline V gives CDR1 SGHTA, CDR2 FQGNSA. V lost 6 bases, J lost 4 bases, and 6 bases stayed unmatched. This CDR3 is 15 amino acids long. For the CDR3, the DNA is TGTGCCAGCAGGACCGGGACAGGGATCACCGGGGAGCTGTTTTTT. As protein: CASRTGTGITGELFF. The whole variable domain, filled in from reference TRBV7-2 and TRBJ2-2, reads GAGVSQSPSNKVTEKGKDVELRCDPISGHTALYWYRQSLGQGLEFLIYFQGNSAPDKSGLPSDRFSAERTGGSVSTLTIQRTQQEDSAVYLCASRTGTGITGELFFGEGSRLTVL.

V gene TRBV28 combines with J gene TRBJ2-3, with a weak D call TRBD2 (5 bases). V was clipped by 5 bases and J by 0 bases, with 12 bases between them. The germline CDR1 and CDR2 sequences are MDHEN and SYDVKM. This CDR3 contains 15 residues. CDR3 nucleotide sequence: TGTGCCAGCAGTCCCCGGGGAGATAGCACAGATACGCAGTATTTT. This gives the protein CASSPRGDSTDTQYF.

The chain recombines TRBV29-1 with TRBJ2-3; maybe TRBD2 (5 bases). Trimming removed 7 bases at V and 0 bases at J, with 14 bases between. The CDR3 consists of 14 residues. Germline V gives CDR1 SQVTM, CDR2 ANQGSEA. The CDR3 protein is CSALRTSSTDTQYF. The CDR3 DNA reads TGCAGCGCCCTTCGGACTTCTAGCACAGATACGCAGTATTTT.